The 17 T cell receptor beta chains below all came from one sample that was sequenced in a study of blood T cell repertoires in COVID-19. Repertoires were generated with immunoSEQ multiplex PCR, while TCRdb's copy carries only in-frame clones and drops some. In the table there are over 300,000 clones, roughly 90% of which are singletons. The sample consisted of peripheral blood. These receptor sequences come from a man younger than 30 who had recovered from COVID-19.

This clone was picked up many times. A junction end diverges from the germline sequence, so it may reflect a read error. The chain carries TRBV7-3 and TRBJ2-1; 8 bases agree with TRBD2. Germline-derived CDR1 and CDR2 are SGHTA and FQGTGA. The CDR3 runs 13 residues. The CDR3 loop reads CASSLPPRGELFF. DNA for the CDR3: TGTGCCAGCAGCTTACCGCCGCGGGGGGAGCTGTTCTTC.

This sequence joins TRBV6-1 and TRBJ2-2, with 9 bases identical to TRBD2. V trimming: 0 bases; J trimming: 1 base; junction bases outside the gene matches: 3. CDR3 length: 17 amino acids. CDR1 is MNHNS and CDR2 is SASEGT in the germline V gene. The CDR3 is CASSEALAGLNTGELFF. In nucleotides, the CDR3 is TGTGCCAGCAGTGAAGCCCTAGCGGGGTTGAACACCGGGGAGCTGTTTTTT.

V gene TRBV25-1 combines with J gene TRBJ2-7, with unresolved D. Germline CDR1 and CDR2: MGHDK and SYGVNS. Trimming cost V 9 bases and J 0 bases, with 12 bases left between them. The CDR3 extends over 13 amino acids. Written as DNA, the CDR3 is TGTGCCAGTGGCAGGCCTTCCTCCTACGAGCAGTACTTC. It encodes CASGRPSSYEQYF.

The chain combines TRBV5-1 with TRBJ1-1; TRBD1 aligns across 7 bases. The CDR3 is made up of 15 amino acids. With V trimmed by 4 bases and J by 1 base, 7 bases remained unmatched. From germline, CDR1 is SGHRS and CDR2 YFSETQ. In DNA form, the CDR3 reads TGCGCCAGCAGCGGCGGGGACAGAGAGAACACTGAAGCTTTCTTT. It encodes CASSGGDRENTEAFF.

The chain combines TRBV27 with TRBJ2-7; possible D gene TRBD2, 6 bases. Germline CDR1 MNHEY, CDR2 SMNVEV (reference sequence). This CDR3 has 17 residues. With 6 bases removed from V and 0 bases from J, the gap between germline ends came to 21 bases. In DNA, the CDR3 is TGTGCCAGCAGCCCCAGAGCCGGGGGTCCCAGCTCCTACGAGCAGTACTTC. The encoded protein is CASSPRAGGPSSYEQYF.

This chain joins TRBV7-9 and TRBJ1-2, with TRBD1 as a possible D gene (6 bases). Germline V gene data show CDR1 as SEHNR and CDR2 as FQNEAQ (reference sequence). CDR3 length: 16 residues. Trimming shortened V by 2 bases and J by 2 bases, and 15 bases separated the two germline ends. The CDR3 loop is CASSLPGGNSNYGYTF. DNA for the CDR3: TGTGCCAGCAGCTTACCTGGGGGCAATTCGAACTATGGCTACACCTTC.

The chain uses TRBV7-8 and TRBJ1-5; D unclear. Trimming pared 1 base from V and 3 bases from J, leaving 7 bases between. Germline V gives CDR1 SGHVS, CDR2 FQNEAQ. The CDR3 sequence is 14 residues long. The CDR3 region is CASSLGQSNQPQHF. In DNA, the CDR3 is TGTGCCAGCAGCTTAGGGCAGTCCAATCAGCCCCAGCATTTT.

This chain uses TRBV5-4 with TRBJ2-1, with TRBD2 matching over 15 bases. V gave up 1 base and J gave up 8 bases; unmatched junction bases: 4. Germline lookup yields CDR1 SGHNT and CDR2 YYREEE (reference sequence). There are 16 residues in the CDR3. CDR3 bases: TGTGCCAGCAGCTTGATGGGACTAGCGGGAGGCGATGAGCAGTTCTTC. Amino acid sequence: CASSLMGLAGGDEQFF.

The chain couples TRBV7-6 to TRBJ2-2; D possibly corresponds to TRBD1 (6 bases). Germline loops: CDR1 SGHVS, CDR2 FNYEAQ. V gave up 6 bases and J gave up 0 bases, with 14 bases separating them. The CDR3 covers 16 residues. The CDR3 bases are TGTGCCAGCAGACTGACCGGGACACCGAACACCGGGGAGCTGTTTTTT. It specifies CASRLTGTPNTGELFF.

V gene TRBV27 combines with J gene TRBJ2-7; 7 positions match TRBD2. This CDR3 is 14 amino acids long. J gave up 5 bases and V 3 bases, and 7 bases lay outside the gene matches. CDR1 and CDR2 from the germline V gene are MNHEY and SMNVEV (reference sequence). The CDR3, as DNA: TGTGCCAGCAGTTTGCGGGAGAGAAGCCACGAGCAGTACTTC. This sequence encodes CASSLRERSHEQYF.

The V gene is TRBV19, the J gene TRBJ2-2; TRBD1 aligns across 11 bases. Germline CDR1 reads LNHDA; CDR2 reads SQIVND (reference sequence). V lost 3 bases, J lost 3 bases, and 6 bases stayed unmatched. This CDR3 comprises 17 residues. The DNA of the CDR3 is TGTGCCAGTAGTATTACGTGGGGACAGGGGGACACCGGGGAGCTGTTTTTT. It specifies CASSITWGQGDTGELFF.

The chain has TRBV6-6 and TRBJ1-1; D is possibly TRBD1 (5 bases). CDR3 size: 16 residues. The V end lost 0 bases, the J end lost 0 bases, and 11 bases lay between the germline ends. The germline V gene encodes CDR1 MNHNY and CDR2 SVGAGI (reference sequence). Here the CDR3 reads CASSYSQGDMNTEAFF. The CDR3 DNA follows: TGTGCCAGCAGTTACTCGCAGGGCGATATGAACACTGAAGCTTTCTTT.

This clone was detected once. This chain uses TRBV28 with TRBJ1-2; 8 bases are a match to TRBD1. The CDR3 covers 11 residues. The germline CDR1 and CDR2 sequences are MDHEN and SYDVKM. V dropped 4 bases and J dropped 11; count of bases not matched to a gene: 3. The CDR3 DNA reads TGTGCCAGCAGTTACAGGGGGGGTTACACCTTC. Amino acids: CASSYRGGYTF.

The chain combines TRBV7-2 with TRBJ2-5, with unresolved D. V was pared by 5 bases and J by 1 base, with 17 bases between. Per the germline V gene, CDR1 is SGHTA and CDR2 is FQGNSA. The CDR3 runs to 16 residues. Written as DNA, the CDR3 is TGTGCCAGCAGCCTACAGAGTCCTGGCTTCCAAGAGACCCAGTACTTC. Protein product: CASSLQSPGFQETQYF.

The chain combines TRBV30 with TRBJ2-2; the D gene is possibly TRBD2 (6 bases). Germline CDR1 and CDR2: GTSNPN and SVGIG (reference sequence). Trimming shortened V by 0 bases and J by 5 bases, and 19 bases separated the two germline ends. The CDR3 consists of 17 residues. CDR3: CAWSVQPGTLWTGELFF. CDR3 DNA sequence: TGTGCCTGGAGTGTACAGCCAGGGACTTTGTGGACCGGGGAGCTGTTTTTT.

The CDR3 DNA reads TGCGCCAGCAGCCGAGGGACTAGCGGGGTTGTCGCCTACGAGCAGTACTTC. Amino acid sequence: CASSRGTSGVVAYEQYF. V usage is TRBV4-1 and J usage is TRBJ2-7, with 13 bases fitting TRBD2. The length of the CDR3 is 17 residues. The trim removed 4 bases at V and 2 bases at J, leaving 8 bases unmatched. Germline lookup yields CDR1 MGHRA and CDR2 YSYEKL.

This clone has only a few counts. The chain combines TRBV3-1 (or the pseudogene TRBV3-2) with TRBJ2-7; a possible D gene is TRBD2 (6 bases). Per the germline V gene, CDR1 is LGHDT and CDR2 is YNNKEL (reference sequence). V lost 4 bases to trimming and J lost 6 bases, with 19 bases between them. The CDR3 spans 15 residues. The CDR3 loop reads CASSPLRSDGSEQYF. DNA for the CDR3: TGTGCCAGCAGCCCACTACGATCCGACGGGAGCGAGCAGTACTTC.